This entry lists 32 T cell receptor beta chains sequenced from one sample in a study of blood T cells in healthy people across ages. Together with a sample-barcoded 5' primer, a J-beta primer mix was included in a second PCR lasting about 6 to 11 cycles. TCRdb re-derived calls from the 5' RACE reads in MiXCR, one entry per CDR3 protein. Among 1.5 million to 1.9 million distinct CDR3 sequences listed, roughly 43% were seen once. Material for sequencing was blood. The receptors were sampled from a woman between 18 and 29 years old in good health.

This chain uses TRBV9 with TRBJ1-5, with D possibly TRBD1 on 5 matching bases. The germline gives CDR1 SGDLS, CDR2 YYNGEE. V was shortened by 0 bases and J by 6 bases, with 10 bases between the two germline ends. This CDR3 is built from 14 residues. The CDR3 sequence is CASSVGGFGQPQHF. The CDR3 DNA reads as TGTGCCAGCAGCGTAGGGGGGTTCGGTCAGCCCCAGCATTTT.

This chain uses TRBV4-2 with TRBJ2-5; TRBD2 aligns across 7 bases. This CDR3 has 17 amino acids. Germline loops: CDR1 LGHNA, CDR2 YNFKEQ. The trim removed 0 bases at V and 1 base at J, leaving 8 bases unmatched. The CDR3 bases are TGTGCCAGCAGCCAAGATCTAGGCCTAGCGGTCCAAGAGACCCAGTACTTC. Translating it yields CASSQDLGLAVQETQYF.

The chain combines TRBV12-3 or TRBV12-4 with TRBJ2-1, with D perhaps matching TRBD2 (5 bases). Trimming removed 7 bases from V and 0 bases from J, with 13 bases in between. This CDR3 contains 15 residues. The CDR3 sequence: CASNLGSASYNEQFF. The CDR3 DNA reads TGTGCCAGCAATCTGGGTAGCGCCTCCTACAATGAGCAGTTCTTC.

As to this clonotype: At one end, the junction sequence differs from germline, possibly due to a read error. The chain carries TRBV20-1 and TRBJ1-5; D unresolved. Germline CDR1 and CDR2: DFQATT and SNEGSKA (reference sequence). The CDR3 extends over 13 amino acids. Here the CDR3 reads CSATEYSNQPRHF. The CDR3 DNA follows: TGCAGTGCTACAGAGTATAGCAATCAGCCCCGGCATTTT.

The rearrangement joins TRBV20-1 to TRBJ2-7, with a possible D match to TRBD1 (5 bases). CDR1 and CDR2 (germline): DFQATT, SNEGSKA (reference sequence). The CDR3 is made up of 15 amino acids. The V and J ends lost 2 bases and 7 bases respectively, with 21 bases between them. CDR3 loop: CSARPRTLTYNEQYF. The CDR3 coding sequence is TGCAGTGCTAGACCGAGGACACTAACCTACAATGAGCAGTACTTC.

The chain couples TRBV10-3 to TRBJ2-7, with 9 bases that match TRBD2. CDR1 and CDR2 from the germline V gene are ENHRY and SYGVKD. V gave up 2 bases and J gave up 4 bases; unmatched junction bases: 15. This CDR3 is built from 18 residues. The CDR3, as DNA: TGTGCCATCAGTGAGCCCGGGACTAGCAAACACGGGGGGTACGAGCAGTACTTC. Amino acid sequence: CAISEPGTSKHGGYEQYF.

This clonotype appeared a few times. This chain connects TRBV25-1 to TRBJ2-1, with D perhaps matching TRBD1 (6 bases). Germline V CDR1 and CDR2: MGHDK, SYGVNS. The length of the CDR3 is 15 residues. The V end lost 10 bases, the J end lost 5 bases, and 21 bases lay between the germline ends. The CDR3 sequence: CATSKSGDRHNEQFF. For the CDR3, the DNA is TGTGCCACCTCGAAGTCAGGGGACCGACACAATGAGCAGTTCTTC.

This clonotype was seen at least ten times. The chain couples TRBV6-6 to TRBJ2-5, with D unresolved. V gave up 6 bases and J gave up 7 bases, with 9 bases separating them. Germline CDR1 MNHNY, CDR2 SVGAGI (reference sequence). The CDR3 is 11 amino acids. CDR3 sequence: CASSTRGTQYF. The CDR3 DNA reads TGTGCCAGCAGCACTCGCGGGACCCAGTACTTC.

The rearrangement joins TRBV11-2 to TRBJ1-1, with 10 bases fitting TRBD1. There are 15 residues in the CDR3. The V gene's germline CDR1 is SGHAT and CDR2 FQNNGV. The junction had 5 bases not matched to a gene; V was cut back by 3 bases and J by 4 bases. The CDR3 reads CASSLLTGGVTEAFF. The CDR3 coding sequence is TGTGCCAGCAGCTTGTTGACAGGGGGCGTCACTGAAGCTTTCTTT.

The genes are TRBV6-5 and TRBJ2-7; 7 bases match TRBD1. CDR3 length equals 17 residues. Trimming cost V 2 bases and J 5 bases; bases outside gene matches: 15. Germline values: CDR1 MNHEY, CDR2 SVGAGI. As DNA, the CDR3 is TGTGCCAGCAGTTACGCTTGGGGACAGCCTCTATACCACGAGCAGTACTTC. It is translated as CASSYAWGQPLYHEQYF.

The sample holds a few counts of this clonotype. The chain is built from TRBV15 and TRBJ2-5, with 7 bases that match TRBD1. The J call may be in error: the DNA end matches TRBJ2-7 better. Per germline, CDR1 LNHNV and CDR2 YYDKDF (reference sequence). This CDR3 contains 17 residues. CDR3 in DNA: TGTGCCACCAGCAGAGATCTCGCTTACGACAGGGCCCACGAGCAGTACTTC. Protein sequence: CATSRDLAYDRAHEQYF.

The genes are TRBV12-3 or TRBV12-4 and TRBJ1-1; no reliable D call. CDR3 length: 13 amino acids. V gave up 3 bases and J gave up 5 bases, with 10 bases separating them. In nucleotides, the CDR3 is TGTGCCAGCAGTTTTATCGACGTGACTGAAGCTTTCTTT. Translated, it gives CASSFIDVTEAFF.

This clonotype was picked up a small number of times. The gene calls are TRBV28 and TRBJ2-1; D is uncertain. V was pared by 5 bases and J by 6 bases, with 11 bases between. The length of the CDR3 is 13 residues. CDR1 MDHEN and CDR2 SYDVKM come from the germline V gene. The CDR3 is CASSPPYFNEQFF. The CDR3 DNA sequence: TGTGCCAGCAGTCCCCCGTATTTCAATGAGCAGTTCTTC.

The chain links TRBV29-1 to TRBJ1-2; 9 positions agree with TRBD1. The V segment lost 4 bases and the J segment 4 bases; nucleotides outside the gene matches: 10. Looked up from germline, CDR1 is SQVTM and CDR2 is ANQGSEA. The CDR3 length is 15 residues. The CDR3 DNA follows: TGCAGCGTTGGCCCTACAGGGGGCTTCAGCTATGGCTACACCTTC. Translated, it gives CSVGPTGGFSYGYTF. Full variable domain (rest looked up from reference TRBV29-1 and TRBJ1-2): SAVISQKPSRDICQRGTSLTIQCQVDSQVTMMFWYRQQPGQSLTLIATANQGSEATYESGFVIDKFPISRPNLTFSTLTVSNMSPEDSSIYLCSVGPTGGFSYGYTFGSGTRLTVV.

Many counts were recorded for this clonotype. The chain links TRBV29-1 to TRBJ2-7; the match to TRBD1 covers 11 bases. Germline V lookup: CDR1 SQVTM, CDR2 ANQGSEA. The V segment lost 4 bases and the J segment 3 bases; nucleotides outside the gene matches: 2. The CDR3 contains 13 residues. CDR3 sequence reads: CSVVGTGGYEQYF. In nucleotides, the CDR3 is TGCAGCGTTGTGGGGACAGGGGGCTACGAGCAGTACTTC.

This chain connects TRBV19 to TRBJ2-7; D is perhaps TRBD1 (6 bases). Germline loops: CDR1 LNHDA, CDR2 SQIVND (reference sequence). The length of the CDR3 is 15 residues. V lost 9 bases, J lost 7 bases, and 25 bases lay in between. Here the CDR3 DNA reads TGTGCCAGCCGTACGGACAGAGCCTCCTACAATGAGCAGTACTTC. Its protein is CASRTDRASYNEQYF. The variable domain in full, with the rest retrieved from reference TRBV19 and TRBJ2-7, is DGGITQSPKYLFRKEGQNVTLSCEQNLNHDAMYWYRQDPGQGLRLIYYSQIVNDFQKGDIAEGYSVSREKKESFPLTVTSAQKNPTAFYLCASRTDRASYNEQYFGPGTRLTVT.

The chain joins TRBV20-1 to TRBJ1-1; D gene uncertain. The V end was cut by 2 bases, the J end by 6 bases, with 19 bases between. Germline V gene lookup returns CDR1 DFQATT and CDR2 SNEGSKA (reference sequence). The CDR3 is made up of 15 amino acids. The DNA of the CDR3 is TGCAGTGCTAGACTTGCCGGGTATCCAGGCGCTGAAGCTTTCTTT. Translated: CSARLAGYPGAEAFF.

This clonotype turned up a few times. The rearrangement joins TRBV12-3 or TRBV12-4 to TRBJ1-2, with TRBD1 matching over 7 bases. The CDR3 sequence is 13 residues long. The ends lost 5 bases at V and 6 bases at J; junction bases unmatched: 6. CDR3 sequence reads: CASSVKGANGYTF. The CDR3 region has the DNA TGTGCCAGCAGTGTAAAGGGGGCGAATGGCTACACCTTC.

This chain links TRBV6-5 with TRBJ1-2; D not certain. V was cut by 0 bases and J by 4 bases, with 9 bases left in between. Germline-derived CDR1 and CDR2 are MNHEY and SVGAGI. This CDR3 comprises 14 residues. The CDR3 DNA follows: TGTGCCAGCAGTTACTCGTCGGGGTCCTATGGCTACACCTTC. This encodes CASSYSSGSYGYTF.

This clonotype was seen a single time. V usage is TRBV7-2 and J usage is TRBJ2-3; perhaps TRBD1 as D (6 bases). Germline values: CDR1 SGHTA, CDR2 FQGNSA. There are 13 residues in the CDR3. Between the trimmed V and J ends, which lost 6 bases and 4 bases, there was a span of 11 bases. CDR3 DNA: TGTGCCAGCAGTAGACAGGACCCAGATACGCAGTATTTT. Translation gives CASSRQDPDTQYF. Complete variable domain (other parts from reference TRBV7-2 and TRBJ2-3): GAGVSQSPSNKVTEKGKDVELRCDPISGHTALYWYRQSLGQGLEFLIYFQGNSAPDKSGLPSDRFSAERTGGSVSTLTIQRTQQEDSAVYLCASSRQDPDTQYFGPGTRLTVL.

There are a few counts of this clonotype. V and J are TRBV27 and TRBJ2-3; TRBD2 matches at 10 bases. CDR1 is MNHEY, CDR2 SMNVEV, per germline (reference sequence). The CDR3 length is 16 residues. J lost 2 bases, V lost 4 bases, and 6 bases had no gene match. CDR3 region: CASSWVAGGYTDTQYF. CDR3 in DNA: TGTGCCAGCAGTTGGGTAGCGGGGGGATACACAGATACGCAGTATTTT.

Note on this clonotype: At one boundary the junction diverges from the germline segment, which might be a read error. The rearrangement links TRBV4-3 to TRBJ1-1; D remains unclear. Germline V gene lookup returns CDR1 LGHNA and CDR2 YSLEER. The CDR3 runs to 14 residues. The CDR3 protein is CANSQDGRNTEAFF. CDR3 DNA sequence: TGCGCCAACAGCCAAGACGGTAGGAACACTGAAGCTTTCTTT.

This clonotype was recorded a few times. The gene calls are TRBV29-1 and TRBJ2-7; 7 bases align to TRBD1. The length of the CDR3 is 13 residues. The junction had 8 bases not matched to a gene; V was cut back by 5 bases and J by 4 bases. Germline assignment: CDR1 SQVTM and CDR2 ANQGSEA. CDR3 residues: CSVLGTVVYEQYF. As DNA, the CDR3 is TGCAGCGTTCTGGGGACAGTTGTGTACGAGCAGTACTTC.

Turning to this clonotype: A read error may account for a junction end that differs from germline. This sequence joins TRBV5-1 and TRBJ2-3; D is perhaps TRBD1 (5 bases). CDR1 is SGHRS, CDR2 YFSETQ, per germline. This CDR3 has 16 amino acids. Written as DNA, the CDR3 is TGCGCCAGTAGCAGAGACGGCAGGGCCAGCACGGATACGCAGTATTTT. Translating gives CASSRDGRASTDTQYF.

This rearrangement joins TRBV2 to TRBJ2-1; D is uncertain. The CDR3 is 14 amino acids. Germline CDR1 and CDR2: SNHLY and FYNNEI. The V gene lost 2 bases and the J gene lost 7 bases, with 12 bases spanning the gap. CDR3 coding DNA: TGTGCCAGCAGTGAAACGTTTGTCAGGAATGAGCAGTTCTTC. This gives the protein CASSETFVRNEQFF.

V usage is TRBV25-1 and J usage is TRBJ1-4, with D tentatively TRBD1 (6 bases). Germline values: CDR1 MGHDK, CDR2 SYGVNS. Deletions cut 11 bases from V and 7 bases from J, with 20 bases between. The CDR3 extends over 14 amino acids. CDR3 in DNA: TGTGCCGGCCAAGGGGGGGCACGGGGTGAAAAACTGTTTTTT. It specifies CAGQGGARGEKLFF.

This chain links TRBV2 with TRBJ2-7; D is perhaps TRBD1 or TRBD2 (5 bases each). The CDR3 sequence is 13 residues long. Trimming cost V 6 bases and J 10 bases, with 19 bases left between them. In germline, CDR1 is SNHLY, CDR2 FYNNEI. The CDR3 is CASSEGLKEAQYF. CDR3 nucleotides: TGTGCCAGCAGCGAGGGGTTAAAAGAGGCCCAGTACTTC.

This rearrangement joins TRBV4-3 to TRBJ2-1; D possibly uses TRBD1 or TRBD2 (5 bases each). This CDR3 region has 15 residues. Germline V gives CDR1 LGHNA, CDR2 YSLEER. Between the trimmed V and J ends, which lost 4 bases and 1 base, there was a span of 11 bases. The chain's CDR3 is CASSPGARSYNEQFF. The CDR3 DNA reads TGCGCCAGCAGCCCCGGGGCGAGATCCTACAATGAGCAGTTCTTC.

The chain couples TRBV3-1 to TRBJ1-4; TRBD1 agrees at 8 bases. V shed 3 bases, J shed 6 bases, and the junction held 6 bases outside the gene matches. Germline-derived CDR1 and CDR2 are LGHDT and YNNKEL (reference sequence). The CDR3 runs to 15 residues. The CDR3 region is CASSHGGQGHEKLFF. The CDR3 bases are TGTGCCAGCAGCCATGGCGGACAGGGCCATGAAAAACTGTTTTTT.

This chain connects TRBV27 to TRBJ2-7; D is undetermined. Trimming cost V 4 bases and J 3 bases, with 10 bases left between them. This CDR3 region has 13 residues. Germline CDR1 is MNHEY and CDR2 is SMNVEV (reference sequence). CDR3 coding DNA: TGTGCCAGCAGTTCTATCAATGACTACGAGCAGTACTTC. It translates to CASSSINDYEQYF.

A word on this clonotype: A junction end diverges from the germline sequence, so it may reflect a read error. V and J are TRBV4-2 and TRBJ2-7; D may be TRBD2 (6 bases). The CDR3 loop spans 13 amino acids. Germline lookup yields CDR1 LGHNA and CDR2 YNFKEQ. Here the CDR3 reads CASSQAWGDEHYF. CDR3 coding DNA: TGTGCCAGCAGCCAAGCCTGGGGGGACGAGCATTACTTC.

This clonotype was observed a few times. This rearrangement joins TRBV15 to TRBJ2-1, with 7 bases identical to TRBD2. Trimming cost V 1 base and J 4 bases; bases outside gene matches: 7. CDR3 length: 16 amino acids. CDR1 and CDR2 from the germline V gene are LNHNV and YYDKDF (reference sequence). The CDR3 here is CATSRGGLAVYNEQFF. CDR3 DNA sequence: TGTGCCACCAGCAGAGGAGGCCTAGCGGTTTACAATGAGCAGTTCTTC.